This TCR beta chain was documented in a study of blood T cell repertoires in COVID-19. Looking at the study overall: Sources were T cells, B-cell-depleted T cells, or PBMCs; the material itself was cDNA or gDNA.

In the authors' methods: Researchers report that nucleated cell counts were estimated from reference gene primer amplification. This table comes from immunoSEQ multiplex PCR, and its TCRdb copy is limited to in-frame clones, with some not included. That table furnishes V, J and clone size, whereas the DNA furnished D and trimming. This table holds under 200,000 clones, 86% found once. V lost 7 bases to trimming and J lost 1 base, with 12 bases between them. CDR1 and CDR2 from the germline V gene are MNHEY and SVGAGI. This CDR3 has 14 residues. Adults between about 18 and 95 years of age took part from under 30 US areas. Which cohort a participant joined came from the clinical history participants gave.

The sample was PBMCs or T cells enriched from blood (not recorded which). The V call is TRBV6-5, the J call TRBJ2-3; D is unclear. This receptor was identified in a man aged 35-49 years with acute COVID-19. The CDR3 region is CASIRAPGTDTQYF. The CDR3 coding sequence is TGTGCCAGCATCCGCGCACCCGGCACAGATACGCAGTATTTT.